This T cell receptor (beta chain) was recovered during a study of T cells in Graves' hyperthyroidism and ophthalmopathy. Study information: Peripheral blood was drawn at first diagnosis, prior to all treatment.

No progression to ophthalmopathy during 18 months of follow-up defined stable disease. Orbital computed tomography and thyroid ultrasound, together with serum TRAb and thyroxine and clinical symptoms, were used for diagnoses. Authors of the study amplified TCR beta CDR3 regions from RNA transcripts. Initially, a first-round RT-PCR of the TCR CDR3 employed the HTBI primer set. Using its own MiXCR run on the multiplex PCR reads, TCRdb lists one record per CDR3 protein. This sample has about 740,000 distinct CDR3 sequences, with 14% found just once. A single count supports this clonotype. This sequence was found in a woman in her late teens or twenties with Graves' hyperthyroidism. Sequencing input: blood.

The CDR3 nucleotides read TGTGCCAGCAGTTACTCAAGACAGGGGGGACTAAACACCGGGGAGCTGTTTTTT. Translating it yields CASSYSRQGGLNTGELFF. The chain recombines TRBV6-5 with TRBJ2-2, with TRBD1 matching over 9 bases. This CDR3 spans 18 amino acids. The germline V gene encodes CDR1 MNHEY and CDR2 SVGAGI. The J segment lost 2 bases and the V segment lost 0 bases, leaving 7 bases of the junction unmatched.